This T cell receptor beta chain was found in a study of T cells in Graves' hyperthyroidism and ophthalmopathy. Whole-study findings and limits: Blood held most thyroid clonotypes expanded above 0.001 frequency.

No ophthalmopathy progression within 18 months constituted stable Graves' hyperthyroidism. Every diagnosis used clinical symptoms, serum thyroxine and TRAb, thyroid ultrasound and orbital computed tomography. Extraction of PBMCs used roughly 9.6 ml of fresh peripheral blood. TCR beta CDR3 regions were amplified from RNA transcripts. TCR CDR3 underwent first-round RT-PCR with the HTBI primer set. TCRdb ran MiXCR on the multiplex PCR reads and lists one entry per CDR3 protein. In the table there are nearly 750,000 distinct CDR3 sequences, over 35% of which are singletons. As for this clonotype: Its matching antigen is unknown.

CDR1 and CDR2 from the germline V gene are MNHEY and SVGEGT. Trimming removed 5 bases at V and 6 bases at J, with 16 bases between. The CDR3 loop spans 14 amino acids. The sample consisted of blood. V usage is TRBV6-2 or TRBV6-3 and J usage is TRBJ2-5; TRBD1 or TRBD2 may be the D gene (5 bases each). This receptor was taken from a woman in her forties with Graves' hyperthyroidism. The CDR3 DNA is TGTGCCAGCAGTGGCAACGACTGGGGGAAGACCCAGTACTTC. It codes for CASSGNDWGKTQYF.